The T cell receptor (beta chain) under discussion was sequenced for a study of T cells in localized non-small cell lung cancer. Study-level results: Adjacent lung tissue had a median roughly 52 of the top 100 clones found in the tumor. Prolonged overall survival went with higher T cell density in the blood. Highest T cell clonality was seen in uninvolved adjacent lung, surpassing that measured in tumor.

Here immunoSEQ multiplex PCR was the method, and the copy in TCRdb shows in-frame clones only, minus some. The data show about 25,000 clones, with around nine tenths seen just once and about 14% held by the top ten. Note on this clone: Its antigen remains unknown.

This TCR was recovered from a female donor over 55 with stage I lung adenocarcinoma. This material consisted of peripheral blood, taken before any cancer treatment.

CDR3 sequence: CASKGGRGNGELFF. DNA of the CDR3: TGTGCCAGCAAGGGCGGGAGAGGCAACGGGGAGCTGTTTTTT. The chain has TRBV27 and TRBJ2-2; 7 nucleotides agree with TRBD2. V shed 7 bases and J 7 bases; nucleotides not matched to a gene: 9. Germline V gene lookup returns CDR1 MNHEY and CDR2 SMNVEV (reference sequence). The length of the CDR3 is 14 residues.